This T cell receptor beta chain was recorded in a study of shared clonotypes between healthy human individuals. Each replicate PCR on the sorted subsets used about 220 ng DNA (around 30,000 T cell genomes). TCRdb keeps only in-frame clones here, not all; method: immunoSEQ multiplex PCR. Among under 1,900,000 clones listed, about 98.5% were seen once. Note on this clone: Its target is unknown.

Study-level points and caveats: Clonotypes shared by all four sorted-subset donors had higher generation probabilities than non-shared clonotypes. An effect of sequencing depth on clonotype sharing among donors was expected.

Researchers partitioned CD4+ cells into CD45RA+ naive and CD45RA-negative memory subsets. CDR3 length: 14 residues. Germline V gene data show CDR1 as MDHEN and CDR2 as SYDVKM. What was sequenced was naive CD4+ T cells sorted from blood. Subset in this sample: CD45RA+ positively selected. The gene calls are TRBV28 and TRBJ1-5, with D unclear. The sequence derives from a man younger than 40 in good health. The DNA for the CDR3 is TGTGGATTGACGAGCCGCGGAGGCAATCAGCCCCAGCATTTT. It specifies CGLTSRGGNQPQHF.